These T cell receptor beta chains were read from a single sample in a study of early stage breast cancer tumors. Generated by immunoSEQ multiplex PCR, the TCRdb table keeps only in-frame clones and is missing some. The sample contains fewer than 70,000 clones, approximately 80% of which appear only once. Sample: blood. The receptors were sampled from a person aged 25-39 years with breast cancer. Each CDR3 is given with its conserved first and last residue.

TRBJ1-5 | TRBV13 | CASSYGQHGNQPQHF
TRBJ1-1 | TRBV9 | CASSTGQKLNTEAFF
TRBJ2-3 | TRBV5-1 | CASTLRLAAGEDTQYF
TRBJ2-7 | TRBV10-1 | CASSEPGSYEQYF
TRBJ2-7 | TRBV27 | CASTQTGTASYEQYF
TRBJ1-4 | TRBV13 | CASSWGKQGAFNEKLFF
TRBJ1-1 | TRBV7-8 | CASHRVTMNTEAFF
TRBJ1-6 | TRBV18 | CASSPTGLEGSPLHF
TRBJ2-1 | TRBV9 | CASSAGTAYNEQFF
TRBJ2-7 | TRBV6-1 | CASSEAVQRPYEQYF
TRBJ2-5 | TRBV5-6 | CASSLASGRQETQYF
TRBJ2-1 | TRBV5-1 | CASSYVPLAGRPDLSSYNEQFF
TRBJ2-3 | TRBV7-7 | CASSLLAESTDTQYF
TRBJ2-1 | TRBV19 | CASSITLAGVWGLYNEQFF
TRBJ2-7 | TRBV7-9 | CASRGGSSYEQYF
TRBJ2-4 | TRBV18 | CASSPPNSQNIQYF
TRBJ2-1 | TRBV30 | CAWRIGGGGNEQFF
TRBJ2-5 | TRBV19 | CASSIGGEETQYF
TRBJ2-7 | TRBV29-1 | CSAKGRPGGFWEQYF
TRBJ2-7 | TRBV4-3 | CASSQDVAGDEQYF
TRBJ2-1 | TRBV2 | CASSGQGVVNEQFF
TRBJ2-1 | TRBV4-2 | CASSQDNRLAGPYNEQFF
TRBJ2-3 | TRBV19 | CASSITRSTDTQYF
TRBJ1-2 | TRBV5-6 | CASILIRDRDGYTF
TRBJ2-6 | TRBV5-1 | CASSLVVGGSGANVLTF
TRBJ1-1 | TRBV30 | CAWSIRTVNTEAFF
TRBJ2-4 | TRBV9 | CASSDGLARSISKNIQYF
TRBJ2-3 | TRBV9 | CASSVRGRGGITDTQYF
TRBJ1-1 | TRBV7-2 | CASSLAQGVTEAFF
TRBJ1-1 | TRBV29-1 | CSVDPRGQGDTEAFF
TRBJ2-3 | TRBV7-8 | CASSGRELADTQYF
TRBJ1-2 | TRBV5-8 | CASSIGGAQVYGYTF
TRBJ2-1 | TRBV11-2 | CASSSIIRNEQFF
TRBJ1-1 | TRBV10-3 | CASRTGITEAFF
TRBJ1-1 | TRBV30 | CAWSPTEPNTEAFF
TRBJ2-1 | TRBV2 | CVTGRAYNEQFF
TRBJ1-5 | TRBV5-6 | CASSRTGGIGQPQHF
TRBJ1-2 | TRBV30 | CAWERDRSNYGYTF
TRBJ1-2 | TRBV20-1 | CSVRGPEGYTF
TRBJ2-7 | TRBV7-2 | CASRQGELYEQYF
TRBJ2-3 | TRBV10-3 | CAIGGDMYDTQYF
TRBJ1-1 | TRBV21-1 | CASSRPGEVPNTEAFF
TRBJ2-7 | TRBV10-3 | CAISGDRDRGHEQYF
TRBJ2-2 | TRBV4-2 | CASSLTGTSGRNTGELFF
TRBJ1-5 | TRBV20-1 | CSALQEGPQHF
TRBJ2-5 | TRBV18 | CASSPFTTGEETQYF
TRBJ1-3 | TRBV2 | CASRAGGNTIYF
TRBJ1-2 | TRBV5-4 | CASSLPGQGFGYTF
TRBJ1-2 | TRBV7-9 | CASSLTAVNYGYTF
TRBJ2-1 | TRBV27 | CASSLSRVYNEQFF
TRBJ2-3 | TRBV7-8 | CASSLVWGNTDTQYF
TRBJ2-1 | TRBV15 | CATSRGIGNEQFF
TRBJ2-7 | TRBV7-2 | CASSLDLRGQVSYEQYF
TRBJ2-5 | TRBV7-9 | CASSLASSARQETQYF
TRBJ2-2 | TRBV11-1 | CASSLNQDTGELFF
TRBJ1-1 | TRBV5-6 | CASSNYLRLTAEAFF